This T cell receptor beta chain was identified in a study of blood T cell repertoires in COVID-19. Study-wide context: COVID-19 samples collected from the United States, Italy and Spain covered acute and convalescent phases.

The germline CDR1 and CDR2 sequences are SNHLY and FYNNEI. CDR3 length: 13 residues. Germline trimming cut 6 bases from V and 8 bases from J; bases unmatched to any gene: 5. Per the original methods: Reference gene primer amplification gave estimated nucleated cell counts. Repertoires were generated with immunoSEQ multiplex PCR, while TCRdb's copy carries only in-frame clones and drops some. Clone size and the V and J calls come from that table; the DNA yielded D and trimming. There are some 78,000 clones in the sample; around nine tenths occur only once, and around 4.5% lies in the top ten. This clone showed up just a few times.

The V gene is TRBV2, the J gene TRBJ1-4; 8 bases line up with TRBD1. Input material: peripheral blood. This TCR was sampled from a man over 45 with active or convalescent COVID-19. DNA of the CDR3: TGTGCCAGCAGCAAACAGGGGGAAGAAAAACTGTTTTTT. Translated: CASSKQGEEKLFF.